Described below is a single TCR beta chain sequence and its context. Generated by immunoSEQ multiplex PCR, the TCRdb table keeps only in-frame clones and is missing some. The data hold about 130,000 clones, with roughly 90% observed a single time. Trimming shortened V by 8 bases and J by 0 bases, and 19 bases separated the two germline ends. From germline, CDR1 is LNHDA and CDR2 SQIVND (reference sequence). The CDR3 runs to 16 residues. The sample belongs to a study of control samples from healthy donors and cancer patients. This chain uses TRBV19 with TRBJ1-2; perhaps TRBD1 as D (5 bases). This receptor was identified in a woman aged 45-59 years in good health. Sequenced sample: blood. CDR3 loop: CASGKGPGRANYGYTF. Written as DNA, the CDR3 is TGTGCCAGTGGAAAGGGGCCGGGACGGGCTAACTATGGCTACACCTTC.